The clone carrying this T cell receptor beta chain was recorded a few times. What it binds is not known. This entry belongs to a study of identical twins. Study results and limitations: The abundant beta clonotypes from cord blood had fewer insertions, and memory repertoires had none of this. Within monozygotic twins, out-of-frame TCR alpha sharing was underestimated by the models.

A universal primer site was created by template switching, with the cDNA bearing unique molecular identifiers. TCRdb passed the 5' RACE reads through MiXCR, listing each CDR3 protein once. The sample carries 550,000 to 800,000 distinct CDR3 sequences, under 8.5% recorded once. The donor group consisted entirely of healthy Caucasians. The V gene lost 2 bases and the J gene lost 3 bases, with 10 bases spanning the gap. CDR3 length: 14 amino acids. Germline V lookup: CDR1 SGHKS, CDR2 YYEKEE (reference sequence). The data also belong to a second study, concerning yellow fever vaccine responses in identical twins.

The origin of this receptor is a woman under 30 in good health. The sample consisted of PBMCs. This chain joins TRBV5-5 and TRBJ2-3, with D uncertain. The CDR3 DNA reads TGTGCCAGCAGCTTTAAGGGATTAACAGATACGCAGTATTTT. This sequence encodes CASSFKGLTDTQYF. Full variable domain (remainder filled in from reference TRBV5-5 and TRBJ2-3): DAGVTQSPTHLIKTRGQQVTLRCSPISGHKSVSWYQQVLGQGPQFIFQYYEKEERGRGNFPDRFSARQFPNYSSELNVNALLLGDSALYLCASSFKGLTDTQYFGPGTRLTVL.